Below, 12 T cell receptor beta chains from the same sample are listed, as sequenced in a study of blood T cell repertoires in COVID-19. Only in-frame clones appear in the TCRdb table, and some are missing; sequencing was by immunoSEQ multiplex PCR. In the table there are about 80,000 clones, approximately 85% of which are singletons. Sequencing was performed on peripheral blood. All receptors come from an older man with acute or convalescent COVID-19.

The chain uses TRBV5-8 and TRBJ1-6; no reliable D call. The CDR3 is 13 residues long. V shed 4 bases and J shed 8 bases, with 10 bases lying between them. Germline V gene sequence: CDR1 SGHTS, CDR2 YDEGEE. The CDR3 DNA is TGTGCCAGCAGCCGTCTAGACCATTCACCCCTCCACTTT. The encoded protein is CASSRLDHSPLHF.

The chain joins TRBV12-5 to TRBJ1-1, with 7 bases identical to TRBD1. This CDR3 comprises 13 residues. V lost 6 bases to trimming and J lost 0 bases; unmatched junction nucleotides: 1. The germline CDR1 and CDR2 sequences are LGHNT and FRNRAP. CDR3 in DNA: TGTGCTAGTGGGACAGGGTTGAACACTGAAGCTTTCTTT. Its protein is CASGTGLNTEAFF. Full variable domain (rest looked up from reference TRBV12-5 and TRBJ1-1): DARVTQTPRHKVTEMGQEVTMRCQPILGHNTVFWYRQTMMQGLELLAYFRNRAPLDDSGMPKDRFSAEMPDATLATLKIQPSEPRDSAVYFCASGTGLNTEAFFGQGTRLTVV.

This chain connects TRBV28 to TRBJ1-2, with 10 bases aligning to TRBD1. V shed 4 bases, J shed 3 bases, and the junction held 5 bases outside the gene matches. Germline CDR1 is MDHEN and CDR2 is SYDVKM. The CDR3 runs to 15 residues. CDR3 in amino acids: CASSSGTGVYYGYTF. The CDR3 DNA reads TGTGCCAGCAGTTCCGGGACAGGGGTCTACTATGGCTACACCTTC.

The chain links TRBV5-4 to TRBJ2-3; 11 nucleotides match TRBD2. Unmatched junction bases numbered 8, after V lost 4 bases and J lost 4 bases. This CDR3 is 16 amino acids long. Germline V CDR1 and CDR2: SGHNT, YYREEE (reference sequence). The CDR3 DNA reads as TGTGCCAGCAGCATAAACAGGGGACTAGCGGCAGATACGCAGTATTTT. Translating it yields CASSINRGLAADTQYF.

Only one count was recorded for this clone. This CDR3 reads CASSPKASHQNEQFF. CDR3 in DNA: TGTGCCAGCTCACCAAAAGCTAGTCATCAAAATGAGCAGTTCTTC. V is TRBV18 and J is TRBJ2-1; D uncertain. The CDR3 is made up of 15 amino acids. Germline loops: CDR1 KGHSH, CDR2 LQKENI. The V and J ends lost 2 bases and 7 bases respectively, with 15 bases between them.

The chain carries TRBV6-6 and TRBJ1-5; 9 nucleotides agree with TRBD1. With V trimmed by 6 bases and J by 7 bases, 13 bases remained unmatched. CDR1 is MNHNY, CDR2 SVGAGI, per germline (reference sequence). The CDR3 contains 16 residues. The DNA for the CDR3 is TGTGCCAGCAGCCCGTGGGGACAGGGTCTTCGCCAGCCCCAGCATTTT. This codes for CASSPWGQGLRQPQHF.

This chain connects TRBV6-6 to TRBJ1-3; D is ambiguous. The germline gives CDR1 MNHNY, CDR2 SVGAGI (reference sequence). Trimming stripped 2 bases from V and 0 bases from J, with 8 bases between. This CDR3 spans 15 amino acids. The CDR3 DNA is TGTGCCAGCAGTTACCCCTCGGGCTCTGGAAACACCATATATTTT. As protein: CASSYPSGSGNTIYF.

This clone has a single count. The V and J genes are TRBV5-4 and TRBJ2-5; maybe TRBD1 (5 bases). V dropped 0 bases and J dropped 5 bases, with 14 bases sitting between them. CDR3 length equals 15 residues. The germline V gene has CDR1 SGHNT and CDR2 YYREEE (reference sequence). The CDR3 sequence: CASSLDRLAAETQYF. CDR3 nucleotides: TGTGCCAGCAGCTTGGACAGGTTGGCTGCGGAGACCCAGTACTTC. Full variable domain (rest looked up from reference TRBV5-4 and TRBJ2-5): ETGVTQSPTHLIKTRGQQVTLRCSSQSGHNTVSWYQQALGQGPQFIFQYYREEENGRGNFPPRFSGLQFPNYSSELNVNALELDDSALYLCASSLDRLAAETQYFGPGTRLLVL.

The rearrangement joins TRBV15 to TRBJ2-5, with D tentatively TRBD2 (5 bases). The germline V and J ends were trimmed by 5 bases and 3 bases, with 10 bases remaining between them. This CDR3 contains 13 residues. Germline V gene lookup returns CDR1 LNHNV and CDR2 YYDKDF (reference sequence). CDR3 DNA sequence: TGTGCCACCAGCGGGAGCAGAAAAGAGACCCAGTACTTC. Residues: CATSGSRKETQYF.

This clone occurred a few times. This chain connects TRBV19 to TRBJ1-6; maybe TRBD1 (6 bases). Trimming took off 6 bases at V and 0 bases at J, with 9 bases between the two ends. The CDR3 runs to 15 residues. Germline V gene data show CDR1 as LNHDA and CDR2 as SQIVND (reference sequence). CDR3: CASREDSSYNSPLHF. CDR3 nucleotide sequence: TGTGCCAGTAGAGAGGACAGCTCCTATAATTCACCCCTCCACTTT.

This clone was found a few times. The CDR3 protein is CASSTPQGPYEQYF. CDR3 DNA sequence: TGCGCCAGCAGCACTCCTCAGGGTCCCTACGAGCAGTACTTC. The V call is TRBV4-1, the J call TRBJ2-7, with D possibly TRBD1 on 5 matching bases. Germline values: CDR1 MGHRA, CDR2 YSYEKL. This CDR3 is built from 14 residues. Trimming cost V 5 bases and J 2 bases, with 13 bases left between them.

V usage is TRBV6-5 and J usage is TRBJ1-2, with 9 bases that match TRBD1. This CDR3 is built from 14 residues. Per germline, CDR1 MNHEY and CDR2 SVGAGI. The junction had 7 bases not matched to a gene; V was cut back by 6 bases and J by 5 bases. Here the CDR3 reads CASRGTGRGYGYTF. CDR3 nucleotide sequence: TGTGCCAGCAGGGGGACAGGGAGAGGTTATGGCTACACCTTC.